The 5 T cell receptor beta chains below were found in one sample sequenced in a study of T cell repertoires in cytomegalovirus infection. TCRdb independently ran MiXCR on the reads; one entry per CDR3 protein. The sample lists over 150,000 distinct CDR3 sequences; roughly a sixth were seen once. Source material: CD8+ T cells from PBMCs. The receptors shown here come from a human donor in good health (CMV status not recorded). Some clones in this sample may be carry-over from other donors' samples.

This clonotype was counted only a few times. The chain joins TRBV20-1 to TRBJ2-7, with D perhaps being TRBD1 or TRBD2 (5 bases each). The CDR3 extends over 15 amino acids. V dropped 6 bases and J dropped 5 bases, with 23 bases sitting between them. The germline V gene encodes CDR1 DFQATT and CDR2 SNEGSKA (reference sequence). The CDR3 nucleotides are TGCAGTGCCCCTCCCCCCCAGGGACCATGGGACGAGCAGTACTTC. Amino acid sequence: CSAPPPQGPWDEQYF.

Only a few counts were recorded for this clonotype. The chain recombines TRBV20-1 with TRBJ1-3; no definite D call. The CDR3 loop spans 15 amino acids. Germline V gives CDR1 DFQATT, CDR2 SNEGSKA (reference sequence). Trimming took off 0 bases at V and 2 bases at J, with 11 bases between the two ends. CDR3 coding DNA: TGCAGTGCTAGAGATTGGGCAGGCACTGGAAACACCATATATTTT. Translation gives CSARDWAGTGNTIYF.

This chain links TRBV11-2 with TRBJ2-7; the D is unclear. The CDR3 runs to 15 residues. Germline V CDR1 and CDR2: SGHAT, FQNNGV. V was pared by 1 base and J by 3 bases, with 13 bases between. The CDR3 region is CASSLGVGKIYEQYF. CDR3 in DNA: TGTGCCAGCAGCTTAGGTGTAGGGAAAATCTACGAGCAGTACTTC.

The table lists this clonotype with a few counts. The gene calls are TRBV28 and TRBJ1-5; D remains ambiguous. The CDR3 has 15 amino acids. Germline CDR1 is MDHEN and CDR2 is SYDVKM. V lost 5 bases and J lost 3, with 14 bases in between. CDR3 sequence: CASSLLMVLNQPQHF. The CDR3 DNA is TGTGCCAGCAGTCTCCTGATGGTCCTCAATCAGCCCCAGCATTTT. The variable domain in full, completed from reference TRBV28 and TRBJ1-5, reads DVKVTQSSRYLVKRTGEKVFLECVQDMDHENMFWYRQDPGLGLRLIYFSYDVKMKEKGDIPEGYSVSREKKERFSLILESASTNQTSMYLCASSLLMVLNQPQHFGDGTRLSIL.

In regard to this clonotype: The junction and the germline gene differ at one end; a read error may be behind it. V and J are TRBV28 and TRBJ2-1; D possibly uses TRBD1 or TRBD2 (5 bases each). CDR1 MDHEN and CDR2 SYDVKM come from the germline V gene. CDR3 length: 14 amino acids. This CDR3 reads CDSSPSGLYNEQFF. CDR3 bases: TGTGACAGCAGTCCCTCGGGGCTTTACAATGAGCAGTTCTTC.